The 30 T cell receptor beta chains reported below all come from one sample, sequenced in a study of Graves' ophthalmopathy and Graves' hyperthyroidism. For repertoire sequencing, the TCR beta CDR3 regions were amplified from RNA transcripts. The first round was an RT-PCR with HTBI primers, and the second round was a multiplex PCR. Using its own MiXCR run on the multiplex PCR reads, TCRdb lists one record per CDR3 protein. The table lists 660,000 or so distinct CDR3 sequences, about two fifths of them singletons. Specimen: peripheral blood. The receptor set was obtained from an adult man with Graves' ophthalmopathy.

Concerning this clonotype itself: It may be a read error: a sequence one base away is much more abundant. V and J are TRBV20-1 and TRBJ2-5, with 7 bases aligning to TRBD1. Trimming took 3 bases from V and 4 from J; bases not matched to a gene: 8. The CDR3 runs 14 residues. CDR1 DFQATT and CDR2 SNEGSKA come from the germline V gene (reference sequence). In nucleotides, the CDR3 is TGCAGTGCTAGCGGAGGCAGGGGGTCAGAGACCCAGTACTTC. Its translation: CSASGGRGSETQYF.

The chain has TRBV12-3 or TRBV12-4 and TRBJ1-3; D is ambiguous. Trimming stripped 8 bases from V and 0 bases from J, with 14 bases between. The CDR3 sequence is 15 residues long. CDR3 in amino acids: CASLGRALSGNTIYF. The DNA for the CDR3 is TGTGCCAGCCTGGGTCGCGCACTCTCTGGAAACACCATATATTTT.

The chain carries TRBV7-2 and TRBJ2-5, with D perhaps TRBD1 (5 bases). V gave up 5 bases and J gave up 4 bases, with 20 bases separating them. This CDR3 region has 16 residues. Per the germline V gene, CDR1 is SGHTA and CDR2 is FQGNSA. The CDR3 sequence is CASSQEAGMGRETQYF. CDR3 sequence (DNA): TGTGCCAGCAGCCAAGAGGCAGGGATGGGTCGAGAGACCCAGTACTTC. The variable domain in full, completed from reference TRBV7-2 and TRBJ2-5, reads GAGVSQSPSNKVTEKGKDVELRCDPISGHTALYWYRQSLGQGLEFLIYFQGNSAPDKSGLPSDRFSAERTGGSVSTLTIQRTQQEDSAVYLCASSQEAGMGRETQYFGPGTRLLVL.

J is TRBJ1-4 and V is TRBV25-1; a weak D match, TRBD1 (5 bases). This CDR3 has 14 residues. Germline V lookup: CDR1 MGHDK, CDR2 SYGVNS. V lost 3 bases, J lost 7 bases, and 12 bases lay in between. The CDR3 DNA follows: TGTGCCAGCAGTGACTGGCAGGGAGTTGAAAAACTGTTTTTT. Translating it yields CASSDWQGVEKLFF.

The V gene is TRBV5-1, the J gene TRBJ1-1; 9 positions agree with TRBD1. Trimming removed 0 bases from V and 3 bases from J; junction bases left unmatched: 9. This CDR3 has 17 amino acids. Germline V gene data show CDR1 as SGHRS and CDR2 as YFSETQ. The CDR3 here is CASSLGNRGHADTEAFF. In DNA, the CDR3 is TGCGCCAGCAGCTTGGGGAACAGGGGGCATGCGGACACTGAAGCTTTCTTT.

This clonotype was counted many times. This chain connects TRBV20-1 to TRBJ2-5, with 7 bases matching TRBD2. CDR1 is DFQATT and CDR2 is SNEGSKA in the germline V gene (reference sequence). Unmatched junction bases numbered 9, after V lost 1 base and J lost 7 bases. There are 14 residues in the CDR3. The CDR3 here is CSARGRQPGGTQYF. The CDR3 nucleotides are TGCAGTGCTAGAGGCCGCCAGCCGGGAGGGACCCAGTACTTC.

This clonotype was found many times. The chain carries TRBV2 and TRBJ2-7, with D perhaps matching TRBD1 (6 bases). CDR3 length equals 13 residues. Germline V CDR1 and CDR2: SNHLY, FYNNEI. Trimming removed 7 bases at V and 6 bases at J, with 16 bases between. CDR3 sequence reads: CASMDSRSTEQYF. The CDR3 nucleotides read TGTGCCAGCATGGACAGCCGTTCGACCGAGCAGTACTTC.

This clonotype was seen many times. At one end, the junction sequence differs from germline, possibly due to a read error. The chain has TRBV7-7 and TRBJ2-7; either TRBD1 or TRBD2 may fit D (5 bases each). CDR3 length: 13 residues. Germline V gene data show CDR1 as SSHAT and CDR2 as FNYEAQ (reference sequence). This chain's CDR3 is CASSLRGRPEQYF. CDR3 coding DNA: TGTGCTAGCAGCTTACGGGGACGGCCCGAGCAGTACTTC. Based on the CDR3 plus reference TRBV7-7 and TRBJ2-7, the full variable domain is GAGVSQSPRYKVTKRGQDVTLRCDPISSHATLYWYQQALGQGPEFLTYFNYEAQPDKSGLPSDRFSAERPEGSISTLTIQRTEQRDSAMYRCASSLRGRPEQYFGPGTRLTVT.

This clonotype was observed at least ten times. V and J are TRBV9 and TRBJ2-7, with TRBD2 as a possible D gene (6 bases). Trimming removed 0 bases from V and 0 bases from J, with 10 bases in between. This CDR3 is 15 amino acids long. CDR1 SGDLS and CDR2 YYNGEE come from the germline V gene. CDR3 sequence: CASSVEAGSSYEQYF. The CDR3 nucleotides are TGTGCCAGCAGCGTAGAGGCCGGGAGCTCCTACGAGCAGTACTTC.

This clonotype came up a few times. The J gene is TRBJ1-5, the V gene TRBV12-3 or TRBV12-4; D is perhaps TRBD1 (6 bases). V dropped 5 bases and J dropped 3 bases, with 20 bases sitting between them. The CDR3 covers 17 residues. The CDR3 DNA is TGTGCCAGCAGTCCTACAGGGAGGGGTCTGGACAATCAGCCCCAGCATTTT. The encoded protein is CASSPTGRGLDNQPQHF.

The chain is built from TRBV12-3 or TRBV12-4 and TRBJ1-6, with 8 bases identical to TRBD1. With 6 bases clipped from V and 7 bases from J, the junction kept 17 bases outside the gene matches. The CDR3 has 18 amino acids. Here the CDR3 reads CASSSGGDSTGGNSPLHF. In nucleotides, the CDR3 is TGTGCCAGCAGCTCAGGGGGCGATTCGACCGGAGGCAATTCACCCCTCCACTTT.

The V gene is TRBV4-3, the J gene TRBJ2-7, with D hard to call. Trimming stripped 1 base from V and 5 bases from J, with 12 bases between. The CDR3 consists of 14 residues. CDR1 is LGHNA and CDR2 is YSLEER in the germline V gene. In DNA, the CDR3 is TGCGCCAGCAGCCAAGGGGGTTCCCTCGACGAGCAGTACTTC. Residues: CASSQGGSLDEQYF.

With regard to this clonotype: A much larger clone lies one base from this, so it may be a read error. The chain recombines TRBV13 with TRBJ1-2, with D possibly being TRBD1 (5 bases). The CDR3 runs to 14 residues. The germline CDR1 and CDR2 sequences are PRHDT and FYEKMQ (reference sequence). The ends were cut back, 2 bases at V and 6 bases at J, with 13 bases in the middle. The CDR3 bases are TGTGCCAGCAGCTTAAGGGGTTACCTTAATGGCTACACCTTC. Protein product: CASSLRGYLNGYTF.

This clonotype appeared a few times. The chain couples TRBV9 to TRBJ2-7; 7 bases map to TRBD1. This CDR3 region has 14 residues. V dropped 2 bases and J dropped 5; count of bases not matched to a gene: 7. Per germline, CDR1 SGDLS and CDR2 YYNGEE. The CDR3 loop is CASSVSGGSHEQYF. CDR3 nucleotides: TGTGCCAGCAGCGTTTCAGGGGGATCCCACGAGCAGTACTTC.

Details on this clonotype: A read error may explain this, as a much larger clone is one base away. The chain has TRBV7-2 and TRBJ2-5, with a tentative D call TRBD2 (5 bases). With 6 bases removed from V and 3 bases from J, the gap between germline ends came to 14 bases. Looked up from germline, CDR1 is SGHTA and CDR2 is FQGNSA. CDR3 length: 14 residues. The CDR3 sequence is CASRQEWGEETQYF. CDR3 DNA: TGTGCCAGCAGACAAGAATGGGGAGAAGAGACCCAGTACTTC.

This chain connects TRBV25-1 to TRBJ1-2, with D uncertain. In germline, CDR1 is MGHDK, CDR2 SYGVNS. The V and J ends lost 8 bases and 6 bases respectively, with 13 bases between them. The CDR3 totals 12 residues. Written as DNA, the CDR3 is TGTGCCAGCGTTGTGGCGGGCGATGGCTACACCTTC. Residues: CASVVAGDGYTF.

This clonotype was seen a few times. CDR3 bases: TGTGCCAGCAACACAGTGAACACCGGGGAGCTGTTTTTT. Residues: CASNTVNTGELFF. The chain uses TRBV7-2 and TRBJ2-2; unclear D gene. CDR1 and CDR2 from the germline V gene are SGHTA and FQGNSA. The CDR3 covers 13 residues. Trimming took off 7 bases at V and 1 base at J, with 7 bases between the two ends.

The rearrangement uses TRBV7-2 and TRBJ1-1; D unclear. CDR1 and CDR2 from the germline V gene are SGHTA and FQGNSA. V was clipped by 8 bases and J by 3 bases, with 13 bases between them. The CDR3 has 13 residues. The CDR3 nucleotides are TGTGCCAGCTCATCCTTAGAGGACACTGAAGCTTTCTTT. Protein: CASSSLEDTEAFF.

This chain connects TRBV7-9 to TRBJ1-4, with a weak D call TRBD1 (5 bases). The germline CDR1 and CDR2 sequences are SEHNR and FQNEAQ (reference sequence). V was shortened by 5 bases and J by 6 bases, with 16 bases between the two germline ends. This CDR3 is 15 amino acids long. The CDR3 DNA sequence: TGTGCCAGCAGCGTTGGAGGGACTCTGGATGAAAAACTGTTTTTT. It codes for CASSVGGTLDEKLFF.

This clonotype was picked up many times. The chain employs TRBV5-1 and TRBJ1-1; D gene ambiguous. Trimming pared 0 bases from V and 7 bases from J, leaving 7 bases between. Germline V gene data show CDR1 as SGHRS and CDR2 as YFSETQ. The CDR3 sequence is 12 residues long. The CDR3 DNA is TGCGCCAGCAGCTTGGGAGCGCGTGAAGCTTTCTTT. This sequence encodes CASSLGAREAFF.

This clonotype was detected many times. V gene TRBV29-1 combines with J gene TRBJ2-5, with 8 bases identical to TRBD1. There are 17 residues in the CDR3. V was pared by 6 bases and J by 2 bases, with 17 bases of the junction left unmatched. The germline V gene encodes CDR1 SQVTM and CDR2 ANQGSEA. The CDR3, as DNA: TGCAGCGTAGACCTCCCTTCCGACAGGGGCCAACAAGAGACCCAGTACTTC. Its translation: CSVDLPSDRGQQETQYF. Complete variable domain (other parts from reference TRBV29-1 and TRBJ2-5): SAVISQKPSRDICQRGTSLTIQCQVDSQVTMMFWYRQQPGQSLTLIATANQGSEATYESGFVIDKFPISRPNLTFSTLTVSNMSPEDSSIYLCSVDLPSDRGQQETQYFGPGTRLLVL.

This clonotype has a count of ten or more. The chain couples TRBV10-3 to TRBJ2-7; D might be TRBD1 (6 bases). CDR1 ENHRY and CDR2 SYGVKD come from the germline V gene. CDR3 length: 15 amino acids. Between the trimmed V and J ends, which lost 11 bases and 4 bases, there was a span of 24 bases. CDR3 sequence (DNA): TGTGCCGCCGCGATCTGGGGGCTTTCGGTTTACGAGCAGTACTTC. Its translation is CAAAIWGLSVYEQYF.

This clonotype was detected ten times or more. The chain couples TRBV5-1 to TRBJ2-6; D unclear. Germline loops: CDR1 SGHRS, CDR2 YFSETQ. This CDR3 has 15 amino acids. V was pared by 3 bases and J by 4 bases, with 11 bases between. In nucleotides, the CDR3 is TGCGCCAGCAGCTCCTCGACGGCCGGGGCCAACGTCCTGACTTTC. It is translated as CASSSSTAGANVLTF.

Turning to this clonotype: This may be a read error, as it is one base from a much larger clone. This rearrangement joins TRBV7-9 to TRBJ2-7; D is perhaps TRBD1 or TRBD2 (6 bases each). V lost 4 bases and J 4 bases, leaving 14 bases between the germline ends. Germline CDR1 SEHNR, CDR2 FQNEAQ (reference sequence). This CDR3 is 14 amino acids long. The CDR3 DNA reads as TGTGCCAGCAGCTGGGGGGCAGGGACATACGAGCAGTACTTC. Translated, it gives CASSWGAGTYEQYF.

This clonotype was seen only a few times. CDR3 amino acids: CASRTRLAGGPGEETQYF. The CDR3 nucleotides read TGTGCCAGCAGGACTAGACTAGCGGGGGGGCCTGGGGAAGAGACCCAGTACTTC. J is TRBJ2-5 and V is TRBV12-3 or TRBV12-4, with 14 nucleotides matching TRBD2. The CDR3 has 18 residues. Unmatched junction bases numbered 12, after V lost 6 bases and J lost 3 bases.

To note about this clonotype: It is likely a read error, because the conserved phenylalanine at the end of the CDR3 is missing. The DNA is left out, because the CDR3 cannot be placed on it with certainty; the CDR3 is given as TCRdb lists it. The gene calls are TRBV5-1 and TRBJ1-4; TRBD1, the D gene given by the table, was not confirmed from the DNA. The CDR3 spans 9 amino acids, including both terminal residues. Germline lookup yields CDR1 SGHRS and CDR2 YFSETQ. The CDR3 reads CASSKGQDY.

This clonotype was seen repeatedly, ten times or more. V is TRBV7-2 and J is TRBJ1-4; TRBD1 agrees at 8 bases. CDR1 and CDR2 from the germline V gene are SGHTA and FQGNSA. This CDR3 contains 14 residues. Trimming at V came to 3 bases and at J to 7 bases, leaving 4 bases not matched to a gene. CDR3 DNA: TGTGCCAGCAGCTTTCTGGGACAGGCTGAAAAACTGTTTTTT. Translating gives CASSFLGQAEKLFF.

In this sample, this clonotype turned up many times. The chain employs TRBV7-2 and TRBJ2-7; D remains ambiguous. CDR1 SGHTA and CDR2 FQGNSA come from the germline V gene. Trimming pared 5 bases from V and 2 bases from J, leaving 19 bases between. The CDR3 is 16 residues long. The CDR3 nucleotides read TGTGCCAGCAGCAAGTATCTTGGAAACAGCCCCTACGAGCAGTACTTC. Translation gives CASSKYLGNSPYEQYF.

Regarding this clonotype: One junction end disagrees with the germline gene, perhaps due to a read error. V and J are TRBV11-2 and TRBJ2-7; 9 nucleotides match TRBD2. The CDR3 totals 14 residues. Looked up from germline, CDR1 is SGHAT and CDR2 is FQNNGV. CDR3 amino acids: CTSSLGLASYEQYF. The CDR3 nucleotides are TGTACCAGCAGCCTGGGACTAGCCTCCTACGAGCAGTACTTC. The variable domain in full, with the rest retrieved from reference TRBV11-2 and TRBJ2-7, is EAGVAQSPRYKIIEKRQSVAFWCNPISGHATLYWYQQILGQGPKLLIQFQNNGVVDDSQLPKDRFSAERLKGVDSTLKIQPAKLEDSAVYLCTSSLGLASYEQYFGPGTRLTVT.

The chain employs TRBV15 and TRBJ1-1; no firm D call. Trimming removed 8 bases from V and 1 base from J, with 11 bases in between. The CDR3 totals 13 residues. Germline V gene lookup returns CDR1 LNHNV and CDR2 YYDKDF (reference sequence). Here the CDR3 DNA reads TGTGCCACCGGGTCTTATTCGAACACTGAAGCTTTCTTT. Residues: CATGSYSNTEAFF. Complete variable domain (other parts from reference TRBV15 and TRBJ1-1): DAMVIQNPRYQVTQFGKPVTLSCSQTLNHNVMYWYQQKSSQAPKLLFHYYDKDFNNEADTPDNFQSRRPNTSFCFLDIRSPGLGDTAMYLCATGSYSNTEAFFGQGTRLTVV.